This T cell receptor delta chain was recovered during a study of gamma-delta chains in newborns, infants, children. At the level of the study: Microbial exposure reportedly drives polyclonal innate γδ T cell expansion after birth.

The J segment lost 4 bases and the V segment lost 2 bases, leaving 8 bases of the junction unmatched. CDR1 and CDR2 (germline): GEAIGNYY, EKD. This CDR3 is built from 15 residues. TCRdb reanalysed the reads via CATT. The sample includes 8,500 to 14,000 delta-chain clones, approximately 8.2% of them seen just once. The TCR comes from a child who was a newborn, infant or young child, either healthy, febrile or measles-vaccinated (not recorded which). The V gene is TRDV2, the J gene TRDJ1; 8 bases match TRDD3. Sequencing used blood. CDR3: CACDILGAAYDKLIF. The CDR3 DNA reads as TGTGCCTGTGACATACTGGGGGCCGCTTACGATAAACTCATCTTT.